This T cell receptor beta chain stems from a study of T cells in localized non-small cell lung cancer. Findings of the study overall: Analysis by sequencing included only one tumor region, so heterogeneity remains possible. Highest T cell clonality was seen in uninvolved adjacent lung, surpassing that measured in tumor. Appearance in adjacent lung was seen for a median about 59 of the top 100 tumor clones.

Remarks on this clone: The antigen is undetermined.

Per germline, CDR1 MNHEY and CDR2 SVGAGI. Trimming took 6 bases from V and 2 from J, leaving 11 bases between them. This CDR3 has 14 amino acids. Assay: immunoSEQ multiplex PCR; the TCRdb copy retains only in-frame clones and omits some. The sample includes 25,000 to 30,000 clones, 92% seen only once; the top ten take over 3.5%. This receptor was taken from a woman aged 40-70 years with stage III lung adenocarcinoma. The starting material was peripheral blood mononuclear cells, obtained before any cancer treatment. V and J are TRBV6-5 and TRBJ2-4, with a weak D call TRBD2 (6 bases). The CDR3 coding sequence is TGTGCCAGCAGCTTGGGGGGAACCAAAAACATTCAGTACTTC. It encodes CASSLGGTKNIQYF.